This TCR beta chain came from a study of blood T cell repertoires in COVID-19. Study background: Samples representing acute and convalescent COVID-19 were sourced from the United States, Italy and Spain. Nucleic acid was either cDNA or gDNA, and it came from T cells, B-cell-depleted T cells, or PBMCs.

Methods used by the authors: Nucleated cell counts were estimated from reference gene primer amplification. Using immunoSEQ multiplex PCR, the repertoire was profiled, and TCRdb retains in-frame clones only, with some absent. V, J and clone size are taken as reported in that table, and D and trimming were inferred from the DNA itself. The table lists 87,000 or so clones, approximately 86% of them singletons. Only a few counts were recorded for this clone. Input material: peripheral blood. The TCR was taken from a middle-aged man with acute or convalescent COVID-19.

For the CDR3, the DNA is TGTGCCAGCAGCTTGCTTCGGGGGTACGAGCAGTACTTC. It specifies CASSLLRGYEQYF. The chain recombines TRBV5-5 with TRBJ2-7, with D possibly being TRBD2 (6 bases). The CDR3 contains 13 residues. CDR1 and CDR2 from the germline V gene are SGHKS and YYEKEE (reference sequence). Trimming shortened V by 1 base and J by 4 bases, and 9 bases separated the two germline ends.